This T cell receptor beta chain comes out of a study of shared clonotypes between healthy human individuals. CD45RO negativity and positive selection for CCR7 defined naive CD8 cells, a population that excluded terminally differentiated effector memory CD45RA+ cells. This CDR3 has 14 residues. Germline V gene data show CDR1 as WSHSY and CDR2 as SAAADI. The V and J ends lost 6 bases and 1 base, in that order; junction bases with no gene match: 5. Profiling relied on immunoSEQ multiplex PCR, and the TCRdb table lists in-frame clones only, not all of them. The table lists roughly 2.1 million clones, approximately 94% of them singletons.

The receptor was derived from a man aged 18 to 30 in good health. Some clones in this sample may be carry-over from other donors' samples. Sequenced: naive CD8+ T cells from PBMCs. The chain combines TRBV10-2 with TRBJ1-1; TRBD1 matches at 7 bases. CDR3: CASRPDRANTEAFF. The CDR3 DNA sequence: TGCGCCAGCAGACCCGACAGGGCGAACACTGAAGCTTTCTTT.